This T cell receptor (beta chain) was observed in a study of radiotherapy plus CTLA-4 blockade in lung cancer. Using immunoSEQ multiplex PCR, the repertoire was profiled, and TCRdb retains in-frame clones only, with some absent. The sample has 15,000 to 20,000 clones; roughly 86% are singletons. Patients with chemo-refractory metastatic non-small-cell lung cancer received focal radiation plus CTLA-4 blockade with ipilimumab. Comments on this clone: What it recognizes is unknown.

The CDR3 is made up of 20 amino acids. Looked up from germline, CDR1 is GTSNPN and CDR2 is SVGIG (reference sequence). V shed 0 bases and J shed 0 bases, with 24 bases lying between them. Points from the study as a whole: Early clonal dynamics of blood T cells, together with interferon-beta, were reported as the best response predictor.

The TCR was taken from a human donor with non-small cell lung cancer whose response to radiotherapy plus ipilimumab could not be evaluated. The chain combines TRBV30 with TRBJ1-3; D may be TRBD1 (5 bases). Sequencing used peripheral blood, obtained from a patient treated with radiotherapy plus ipilimumab. The CDR3 loop is CAWSVLSPQFGASSGNTIYF. CDR3 in DNA: TGTGCCTGGAGTGTATTGTCGCCCCAATTTGGGGCGAGCTCTGGAAACACCATATATTTT.